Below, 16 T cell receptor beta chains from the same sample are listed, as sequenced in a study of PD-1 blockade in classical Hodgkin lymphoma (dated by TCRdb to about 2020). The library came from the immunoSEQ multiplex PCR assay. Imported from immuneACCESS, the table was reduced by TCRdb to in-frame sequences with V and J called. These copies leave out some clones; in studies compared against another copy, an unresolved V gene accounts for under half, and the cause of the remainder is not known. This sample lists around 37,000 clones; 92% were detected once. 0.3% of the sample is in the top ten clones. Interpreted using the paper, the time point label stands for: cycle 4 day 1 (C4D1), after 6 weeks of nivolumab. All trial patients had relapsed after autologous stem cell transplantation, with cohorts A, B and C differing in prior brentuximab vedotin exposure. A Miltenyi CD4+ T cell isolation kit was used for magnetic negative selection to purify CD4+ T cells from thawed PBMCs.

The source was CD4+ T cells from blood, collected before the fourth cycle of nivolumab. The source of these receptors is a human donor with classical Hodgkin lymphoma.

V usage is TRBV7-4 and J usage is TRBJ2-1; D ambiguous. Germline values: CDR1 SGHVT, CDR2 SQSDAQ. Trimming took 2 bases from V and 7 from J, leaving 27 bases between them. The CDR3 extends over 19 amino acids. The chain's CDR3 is CASSLFPALPGRNLNEQFF. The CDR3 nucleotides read TGTGCCAGCAGCTTATTCCCCGCTCTCCCGGGTCGGAATTTGAATGAGCAGTTCTTC.

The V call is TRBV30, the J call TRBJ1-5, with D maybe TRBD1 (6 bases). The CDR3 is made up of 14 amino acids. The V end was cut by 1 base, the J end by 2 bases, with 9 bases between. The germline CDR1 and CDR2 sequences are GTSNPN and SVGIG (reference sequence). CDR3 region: CAWSGRQGNQPQHF. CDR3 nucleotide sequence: TGTGCCTGGAGTGGTCGACAGGGCAATCAGCCCCAGCATTTT. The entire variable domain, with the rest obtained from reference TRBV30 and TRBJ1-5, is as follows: SQTIHQWPATLVQPVGSPLSLECTVEGTSNPNLYWYRQAAGRGLQLLFYSVGIGQISSEVPQNLSASRPQDRQFILSSKKLLLSDSGFYLCAWSGRQGNQPQHFGDGTRLSIL.

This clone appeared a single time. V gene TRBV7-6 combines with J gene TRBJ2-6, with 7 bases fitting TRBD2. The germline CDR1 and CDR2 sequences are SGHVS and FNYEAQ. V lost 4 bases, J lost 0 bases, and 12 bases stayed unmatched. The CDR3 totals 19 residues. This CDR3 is CASSSVGGSGASGANVLTF. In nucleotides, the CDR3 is TGTGCCAGCAGCTCTGTCGGCGGGAGCGGTGCCTCTGGGGCCAACGTCCTGACTTTC.

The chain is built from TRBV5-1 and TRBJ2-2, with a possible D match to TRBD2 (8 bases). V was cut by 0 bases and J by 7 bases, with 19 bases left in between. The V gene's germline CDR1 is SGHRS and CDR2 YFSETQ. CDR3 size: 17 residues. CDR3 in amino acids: CASSLVGGGSGSGELFF. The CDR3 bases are TGCGCCAGCAGCTTGGTTGGAGGGGGCAGCGGGAGCGGGGAGCTGTTTTTT.

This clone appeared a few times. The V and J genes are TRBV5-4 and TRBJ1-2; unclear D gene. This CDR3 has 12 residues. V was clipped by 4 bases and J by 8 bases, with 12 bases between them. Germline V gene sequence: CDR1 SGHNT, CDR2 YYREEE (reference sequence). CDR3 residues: CASSRNTEGYTF. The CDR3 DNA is TGTGCCAGCAGCAGAAATACGGAGGGCTACACCTTC.

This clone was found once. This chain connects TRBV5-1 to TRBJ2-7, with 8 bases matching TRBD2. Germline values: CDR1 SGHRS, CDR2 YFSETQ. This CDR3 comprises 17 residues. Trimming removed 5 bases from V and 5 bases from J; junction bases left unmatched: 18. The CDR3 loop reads CASRPTIPGLVGDEQYF. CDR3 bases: TGCGCCAGCAGGCCTACAATCCCGGGACTAGTAGGCGACGAGCAGTACTTC.

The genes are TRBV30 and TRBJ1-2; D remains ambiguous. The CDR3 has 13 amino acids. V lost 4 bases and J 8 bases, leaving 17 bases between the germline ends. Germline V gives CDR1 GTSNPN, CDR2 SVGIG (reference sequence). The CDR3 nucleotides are TGTGCCTGGACTCCGCCAGGCCTCGGGGGCTACACCTTC. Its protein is CAWTPPGLGGYTF.

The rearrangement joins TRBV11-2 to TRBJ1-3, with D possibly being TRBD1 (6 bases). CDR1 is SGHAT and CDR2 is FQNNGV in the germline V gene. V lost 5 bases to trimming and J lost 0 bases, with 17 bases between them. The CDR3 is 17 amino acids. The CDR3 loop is CASSILLRGFSGNTIYF. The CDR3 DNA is TGTGCCAGCAGCATTCTTCTAAGGGGGTTCTCTGGAAACACCATATATTTT.

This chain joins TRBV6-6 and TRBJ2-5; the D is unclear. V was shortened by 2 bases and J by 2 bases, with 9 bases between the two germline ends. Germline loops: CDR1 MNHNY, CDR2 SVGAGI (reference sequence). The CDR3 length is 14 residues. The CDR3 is CASSYLTMQETQYF. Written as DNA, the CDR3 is TGTGCCAGCAGTTACCTAACCATGCAAGAGACCCAGTACTTC.

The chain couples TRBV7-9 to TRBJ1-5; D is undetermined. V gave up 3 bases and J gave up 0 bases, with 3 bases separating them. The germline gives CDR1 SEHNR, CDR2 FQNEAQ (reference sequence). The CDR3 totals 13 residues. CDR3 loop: CASSFDSNQPQHF. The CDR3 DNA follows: TGTGCCAGCAGCTTCGATAGCAATCAGCCCCAGCATTTT.

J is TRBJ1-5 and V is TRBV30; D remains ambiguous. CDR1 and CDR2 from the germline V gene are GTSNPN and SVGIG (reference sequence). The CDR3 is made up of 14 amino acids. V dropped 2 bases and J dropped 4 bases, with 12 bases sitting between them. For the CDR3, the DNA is TGTGCCTGGAGTTTCCTCTCAGAGAATCAGCCCCAGCATTTT. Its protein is CAWSFLSENQPQHF.

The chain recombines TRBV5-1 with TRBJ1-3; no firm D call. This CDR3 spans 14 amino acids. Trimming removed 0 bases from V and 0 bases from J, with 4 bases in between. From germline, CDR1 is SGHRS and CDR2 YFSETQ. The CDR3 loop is CASSLGISGNTIYF. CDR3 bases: TGCGCCAGCAGCTTGGGGATCTCTGGAAACACCATATATTTT.

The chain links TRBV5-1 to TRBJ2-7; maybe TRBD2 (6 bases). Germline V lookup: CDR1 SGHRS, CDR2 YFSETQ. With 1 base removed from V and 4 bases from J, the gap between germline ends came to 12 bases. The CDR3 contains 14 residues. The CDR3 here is CASSLSGDGYEQYF. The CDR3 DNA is TGCGCCAGCAGCTTGTCGGGGGATGGGTACGAGCAGTACTTC.

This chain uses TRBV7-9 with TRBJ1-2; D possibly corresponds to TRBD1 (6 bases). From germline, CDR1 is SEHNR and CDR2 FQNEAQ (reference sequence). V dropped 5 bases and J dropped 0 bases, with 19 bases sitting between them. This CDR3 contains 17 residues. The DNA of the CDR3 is TGTGCCAGCAGCCCCGGGACACAAGAGGGGGCTAACTATGGCTACACCTTC. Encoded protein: CASSPGTQEGANYGYTF.

The chain's CDR3 is CASSFGPGAAEAFF. The CDR3 coding sequence is TGTGCCAGCAGCTTTGGGCCTGGGGCGGCTGAAGCTTTCTTT. The J gene is TRBJ1-1, the V gene TRBV5-4; a possible D gene is TRBD1 (5 bases). The V and J ends lost 2 bases and 6 bases respectively, with 14 bases between them. From germline, CDR1 is SGHNT and CDR2 YYREEE (reference sequence). The CDR3 loop spans 14 amino acids.

CDR3 in DNA: TGTGCCAGTAGTGGCTGGCTAGCGGGAGGACACCCTAGCACAGATACGCAGTATTTT. Residues: CASSGWLAGGHPSTDTQYF. This chain links TRBV19 with TRBJ2-3; 11 nucleotides line up with TRBD2. The CDR3 loop spans 19 amino acids. CDR1 is LNHDA, CDR2 SQIVND, per germline (reference sequence). Trimming at V came to 5 bases and at J to 0 bases, leaving 13 bases not matched to a gene. Drawing the rest from reference TRBV19 and TRBJ2-3, the complete variable domain is DGGITQSPKYLFRKEGQNVTLSCEQNLNHDAMYWYRQDPGQGLRLIYYSQIVNDFQKGDIAEGYSVSREKKESFPLTVTSAQKNPTAFYLCASSGWLAGGHPSTDTQYFGPGTRLTVL.